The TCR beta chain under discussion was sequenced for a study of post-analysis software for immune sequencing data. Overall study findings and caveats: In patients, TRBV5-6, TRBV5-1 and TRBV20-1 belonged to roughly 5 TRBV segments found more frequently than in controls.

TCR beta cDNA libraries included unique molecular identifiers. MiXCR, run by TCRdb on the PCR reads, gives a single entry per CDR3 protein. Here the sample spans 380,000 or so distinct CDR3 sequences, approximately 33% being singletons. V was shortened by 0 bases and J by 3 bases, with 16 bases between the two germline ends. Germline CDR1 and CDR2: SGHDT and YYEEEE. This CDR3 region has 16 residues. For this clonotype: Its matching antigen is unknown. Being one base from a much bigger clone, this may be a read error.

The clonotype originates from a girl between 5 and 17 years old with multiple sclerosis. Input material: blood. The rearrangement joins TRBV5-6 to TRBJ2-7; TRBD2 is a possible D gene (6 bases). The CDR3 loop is CASSLGKGLTYYEQYF. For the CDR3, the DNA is TGTGCCAGCAGCTTGGGGAAGGGACTTACTTACTACGAGCAGTACTTC. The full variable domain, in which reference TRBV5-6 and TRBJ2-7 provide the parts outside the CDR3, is DAGVTQSPTHLIKTRGQQVTLRCSPKSGHDTVSWYQQALGQGPQFIFQYYEEEERQRGNFPDRFSGHQFPNYSSELNVNALLLGDSALYLCASSLGKGLTYYEQYFGPGTRLTVT.